The rows below give T cell receptor beta chains drawn from one sample of a study of chemoradiotherapy in HPV16-positive cancers. The protocol was immunoSEQ multiplex PCR, while the TCRdb copy is restricted to in-frame clones and leaves out a portion. The sample holds roughly 14,000 clones, around 90% seen once. The specimen was blood, collected from a patient who underwent chemoradiotherapy. The receptors shown here come from a human donor with HPV-associated anogenital cancer. CDR3s include the opening cysteine and the closing phenylalanine or tryptophan. Fields, in order: J gene, D gene, V gene, clone size, CDR3 DNA, CDR3 protein. D genes are given only for firm matches. The size of a clone is reported for some rows only, either as once, few or many, or as a class for expanded clones.

>TRBJ1-2|TRBD1|TRBV6-5|-
TGTGCCAGCAGTTATGACAGGGGGATTGGCTACACCTTC
CASSYDRGIGYTF
>TRBJ1-1|-|TRBV4-1|-
TGCGCCAGCAGCCAAGTTCGGGGTTCGACTGAAGCTTTCTTT
CASSQVRGSTEAFF
>TRBJ1-1|TRBD1|TRBV30|-
TGTGCCTGGAGTGGGACAGGGGTCACTGAAGCTTTCTTT
CAWSGTGVTEAFF
>TRBJ2-2|TRBD2|TRBV27|-
TGTGCCAGCAGTTCGGGACTAAACACCGGGGAGCTGTTTTTT
CASSSGLNTGELFF
>TRBJ2-5|TRBD2|TRBV2|-
TGTGCCAACACCGGGACTAGCAACCAAGAGACCCAGTACTTC
CANTGTSNQETQYF
>TRBJ2-1|-|TRBV11-3|-
TGTGCCAGCAGCTTTAGGGGGGAACACAGGGTCCATGAGCAGTTCTTC
CASSFRGEHRVHEQFF
>TRBJ2-5|TRBD1|TRBV5-1|once
TGCGCCAGCAGCATAGGGACAGGGGGCCTCCAAGAGACCCAGTACTTC
CASSIGTGGLQETQYF
>TRBJ1-6|-|TRBV7-2|-
TGTGCCAGCAGCTTAGCGGGAGGCTCACCCCTCCACTTT
CASSLAGGSPLHF
>TRBJ2-3|TRBD2|TRBV18|-
TGTGCCAGCTCGCCCACTAGCGGGGGAACAGATACGCAGTATTTT
CASSPTSGGTDTQYF
>TRBJ2-3|-|TRBV7-2|-
TGTGCCAGCAGCCAGACGTCTAGCACAGATACGCAGTATTTT
CASSQTSSTDTQYF
>TRBJ1-6|TRBD1|TRBV6-1|once
TGTGCCAGCAGTCAAGCCGGGACAGGGCTGAACTCACCCCTCCACTTT
CASSQAGTGLNSPLHF
>TRBJ2-1|TRBD2|TRBV19|-
TGTGCCAGTAGTTCAGAGCGGGGAACCTACAATGAGCAGTTCTTC
CASSSERGTYNEQFF
>TRBJ1-2|-|TRBV13|-
TGTGCCAGCAGCTTAGCGTCAGTTAGCGTCAGCTTCTATGGCTACACCTTC
CASSLASVSVSFYGYTF
>TRBJ1-3|TRBD1|TRBV29-1|-
TGCAGCGTTGAAGCGTACAACAGGGGCTTGGGAGGAAACACCATATATTTT
CSVEAYNRGLGGNTIYF
>TRBJ2-3|-|TRBV6-5|-
TGTGCCAGCAGTTGGAGGGGGGCTAGCACAGATACGCAGTATTTT
CASSWRGASTDTQYF
>TRBJ1-2|-|TRBV6-6|-
TGTGCCAGCAGTTACCCTAGGGTTGCCGGCTACACCTTC
CASSYPRVAGYTF
>TRBJ1-1|-|TRBV15|-
TGTGCCACCAGCAGATCCCGTAACACTGAAGCTTTCTTT
CATSRSRNTEAFF
>TRBJ1-2|-|TRBV7-9|-
TGTGCCAGCAGCTTAGGGTCAGGTGGCTATGGCTACACCTTC
CASSLGSGGYGYTF
>TRBJ1-2|-|TRBV30|few
TGTGCCTGGAGCGTACGGTATGGCTACACCTTC
CAWSVRYGYTF
>TRBJ2-2|-|TRBV7-6|-
TGTGCCAGCAGCTCAAGGGCCGGGGAGCTGTTTTTT
CASSSRAGELFF
>TRBJ1-6|-|TRBV7-2|-
TGTGCCAGCAGCAAAAGACAAAGCTCCTATAATTCACCCCTCCACTTT
CASSKRQSSYNSPLHF
>TRBJ2-6|-|TRBV7-3|-
TGTGCCAGCAGCTTAAGCCCAGGGTATGGGGCCAACGTCCTGACTTTC
CASSLSPGYGANVLTF
>TRBJ1-3|-|TRBV6-1|-
TGTGCCAGCAGTGAAGCTGACAGCTCTGGAAACACCATATATTTT
CASSEADSSGNTIYF
>TRBJ2-5|-|TRBV19|-
TGTGCCAGTAGCCGATCTCGGGGGCAACAAGAGACCCAGTACTTC
CASSRSRGQQETQYF
>TRBJ2-2|-|TRBV27|-
TGTGCCAGCAGTTTAGCCGCTCGGGCTGGGACCGGGGAGCTGTTTTTT
CASSLAARAGTGELFF
>TRBJ2-7|-|TRBV11-2|-
TGTGCCAGCAGCCGAAGGTCCTACGAGCAGTACTTC
CASSRRSYEQYF
>TRBJ2-1|TRBD1|TRBV19|-
TGTGCCAGTACCCTCGACAGGGGGAGTTACAATGAGCAGTTCTTC
CASTLDRGSYNEQFF
>TRBJ2-6|TRBD2|TRBV11-3|-
TGTGCCAGCAGCCGGAGGGTGGGCCAGGGAGGGAGCTCTGGGGCCAACGTCCTGACTTTC
CASSRRVGQGGSSGANVLTF
>TRBJ2-7|TRBD2|TRBV11-2|-
TGTGCCAGCAGCTTAGAAGCGGGGGTGACCGAGCAGTACTTC
CASSLEAGVTEQYF
>TRBJ2-1|TRBD1|TRBV27|-
TGTGCCAGCAGTTTCTCCCGGGACAGGGCCGGCAATGAGCAGTTCTTC
CASSFSRDRAGNEQFF
>TRBJ1-1|-|TRBV25-1|-
TGTGCCAGCAGTGAGGGTTTGGGCACTGAAGCTTTCTTT
CASSEGLGTEAFF
>TRBJ2-7|TRBD2|TRBV11-2|few
TGTGCCAGCAGCTGGACTAGCTCCAACGAGCAGTACTTC
CASSWTSSNEQYF